Listed below are T cell receptor beta chains from one sample, sequenced in a study of blood T cell repertoires in COVID-19. Data came from immunoSEQ multiplex PCR; TCRdb stores just in-frame clones and leaves some out. The table records approximately 260,000 clones, 87% of them present only once. Sample: peripheral blood. The receptors come from a man in his 60s who had recovered from COVID-19. Each CDR3 is given with its conserved first and last residue. Fields, in order: J gene, V gene, D gene, clone size, CDR3 DNA, CDR3 protein. The D gene is left open where the match is weak. A clone size is listed for some rows: how often the clone was seen (once, few, many), or a class if it is expanded.

TRBJ1-3 TRBV7-9 - - TGTGCCAGCAGCTTAGGTGGGGCGGCTGGAAACACCATATATTTT CASSLGGAAGNTIYF
TRBJ2-2 TRBV7-7 TRBD1 - TGTGCCAGCAGCGCCCGGACAGGGGGCGGCACCGGGGAGCTGTTTTTT CASSARTGGGTGELFF
TRBJ2-3 TRBV6-5 - once TGTGCCAGCCTCCAGACTAATTGGGTGGATACGCAGTATTTT CASLQTNWVDTQYF
TRBJ2-3 TRBV5-1 TRBD1 - TGCGCCAGCAGCTTGGGACAGGGGCTACTCTACACAGATACGCAGTATTTT CASSLGQGLLYTDTQYF
TRBJ2-2 TRBV18 - - TGTGCCAGCTCACGTGAAGGGGCCGGGGAGCTGTTTTTT CASSREGAGELFF
TRBJ2-1 TRBV14 TRBD1 - TGTGCCAGCAGCCGGACAGGAGCCTACAATGAGCAGTTCTTC CASSRTGAYNEQFF
TRBJ2-5 TRBV12-5 - - TGTGCTAGTGGTTTGGGGGGGGCCCAGTACTTC CASGLGGAQYF
TRBJ1-3 TRBV6-5 TRBD1 - TGTGCCAGCAGTTACAGGGGGCTAACAGGAAACACCATATATTTT CASSYRGLTGNTIYF
TRBJ1-1 TRBV12-3/TRBV12-4 TRBD1 few TGTGCCAGCATTCCGGACAGGGACACTGAAGCTTTCTTT CASIPDRDTEAFF
TRBJ2-1 TRBV27 - - TGTGCCAGCAGTTTCCGGGGAGATGAGCAGTTCTTC CASSFRGDEQFF
TRBJ2-2 TRBV4-1 - - TGCGCCAGCAGCCGAGGGGGGGCAGATGGCGGGGAGCTGTTTTTT CASSRGGADGGELFF